Sequencing of this T cell receptor (beta chain) was carried out in a study of vaccination and CD4 T cells after COVID-19. Turning to the study itself: There were six male and four female convalescents, and two of them were Hispanic. The authors gave control cultures a CEFX pool, an HIV-1 Nef pool, or no peptide.

The CDR3 has 13 amino acids. With 10 bases clipped from V and 4 bases from J, the junction kept 7 bases outside the gene matches. Germline assignment: CDR1 LNHDA and CDR2 SQIVND (reference sequence). Sequenced with the Oncomine TCR Beta short-read assay was DNA taken from cultured CD4+ T cells. MiXCR, run by TCRdb on the PCR reads, gives a single entry per CDR3 protein. The profile covers fewer than 25,000 distinct CDR3 sequences, with around half appearing a single time and 4% taken by the ten largest. In its sample, this clonotype was seen a few times. Its antigen is currently unknown. Treatment noted: approximately nine-day PBMC culture with coronavirus spike peptide pools or control peptides (ViraFEST assay). General study points: A median about 83% of convalescent patients' SARS-CoV-2-reactive clones emerged only after vaccination. Clonotypes reactive to SARS-CoV-2 had a median that went up from 21 to 38, but not significantly.

The V and J genes are TRBV19 and TRBJ1-5, with 7 nucleotides matching TRBD1. Sequenced input: CD4+ T cells from blood, cultured in vitro. The receptor was isolated from a human donor who had recovered from COVID-19. For the CDR3, the DNA is TGTGCCACCACAGACAGGGTTAATCAGCCCCAGCATTTT. As protein: CATTDRVNQPQHF.